This record concerns one TCR beta chain sequence. Its specificity is unknown. CDR3 size: 13 residues. Germline CDR1 reads ENHRY; CDR2 reads SYGVKD. V lost 11 bases, J lost 8 bases, and 19 bases lay in between. This sample is drawn from a study of T cells in localized non-small cell lung cancer. TCRdb keeps only in-frame clones here, not all; method: immunoSEQ multiplex PCR. The table has fewer than 90,000 clones, 80% to 90% seen once. General observations from the study: The highest T cell clonality was in uninvolved adjacent lung, above tumor.

This receptor was identified in a man aged 40-75 years with stage I lung adenocarcinoma. Sequencing was performed on peripheral blood, taken before any cancer treatment. The V and J genes are TRBV10-3 and TRBJ2-1, with D possibly matching TRBD1 (6 bases). This CDR3 reads CASRQEAWDEQFF. As DNA, the CDR3 is TGTGCCTCCCGACAGGAGGCTTGGGATGAGCAGTTCTTC.